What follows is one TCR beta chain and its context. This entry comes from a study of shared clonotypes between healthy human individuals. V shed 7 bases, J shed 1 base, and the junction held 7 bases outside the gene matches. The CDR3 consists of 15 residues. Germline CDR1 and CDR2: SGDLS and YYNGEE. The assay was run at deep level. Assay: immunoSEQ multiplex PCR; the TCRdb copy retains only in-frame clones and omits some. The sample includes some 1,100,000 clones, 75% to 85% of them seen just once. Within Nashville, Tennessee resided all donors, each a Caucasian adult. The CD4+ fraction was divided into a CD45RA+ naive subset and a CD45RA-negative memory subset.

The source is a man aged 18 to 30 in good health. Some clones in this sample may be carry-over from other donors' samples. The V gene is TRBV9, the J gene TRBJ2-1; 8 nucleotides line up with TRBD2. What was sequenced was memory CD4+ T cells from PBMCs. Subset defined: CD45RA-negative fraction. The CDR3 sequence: CASRSGSGSYNEQFF. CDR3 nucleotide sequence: TGTGCCAGCCGGAGCGGGAGTGGGTCCTACAATGAGCAGTTCTTC.